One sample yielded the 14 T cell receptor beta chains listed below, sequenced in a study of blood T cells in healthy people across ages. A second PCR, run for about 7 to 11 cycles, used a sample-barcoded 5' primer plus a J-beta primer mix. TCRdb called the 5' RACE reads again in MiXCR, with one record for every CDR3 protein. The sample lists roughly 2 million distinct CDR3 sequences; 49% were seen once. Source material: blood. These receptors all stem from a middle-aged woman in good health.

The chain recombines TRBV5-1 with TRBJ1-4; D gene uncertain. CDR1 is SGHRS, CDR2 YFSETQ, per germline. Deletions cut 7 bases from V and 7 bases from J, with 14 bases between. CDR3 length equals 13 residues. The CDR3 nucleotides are TGCGCCAGCCGCATGGGGAGCCTTGAAAAACTGTTTTTT. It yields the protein CASRMGSLEKLFF.

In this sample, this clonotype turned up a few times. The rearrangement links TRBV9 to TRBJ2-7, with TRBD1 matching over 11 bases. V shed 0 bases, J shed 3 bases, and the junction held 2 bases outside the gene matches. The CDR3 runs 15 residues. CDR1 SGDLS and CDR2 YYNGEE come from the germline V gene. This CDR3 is CASSVGTGGHYEQYF. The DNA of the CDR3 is TGTGCCAGCAGCGTAGGGACAGGGGGCCACTACGAGCAGTACTTC.

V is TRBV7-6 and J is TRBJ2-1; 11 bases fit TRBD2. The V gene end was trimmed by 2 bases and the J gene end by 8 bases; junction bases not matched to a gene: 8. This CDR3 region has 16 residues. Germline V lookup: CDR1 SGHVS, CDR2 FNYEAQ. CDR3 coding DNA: TGTGCCAGCAGCTTAACAGGACTAGCGGGTAGCGATGAGCAGTTCTTC. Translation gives CASSLTGLAGSDEQFF.

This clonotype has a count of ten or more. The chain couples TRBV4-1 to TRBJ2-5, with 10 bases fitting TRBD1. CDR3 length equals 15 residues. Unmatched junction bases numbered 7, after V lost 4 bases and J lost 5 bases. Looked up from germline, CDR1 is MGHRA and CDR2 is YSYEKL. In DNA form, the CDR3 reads TGCGCCAGCAGCCCAGGGACAGGGGCTTCGGAGACCCAGTACTTC. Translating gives CASSPGTGASETQYF.

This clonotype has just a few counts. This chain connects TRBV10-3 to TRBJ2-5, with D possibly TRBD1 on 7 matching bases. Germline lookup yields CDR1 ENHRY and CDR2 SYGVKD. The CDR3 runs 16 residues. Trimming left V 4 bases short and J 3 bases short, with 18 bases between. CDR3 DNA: TGTGCCATCAGTGCCCCCTTAACAGGGGAGGAAGAGACCCAGTACTTC. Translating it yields CAISAPLTGEEETQYF.

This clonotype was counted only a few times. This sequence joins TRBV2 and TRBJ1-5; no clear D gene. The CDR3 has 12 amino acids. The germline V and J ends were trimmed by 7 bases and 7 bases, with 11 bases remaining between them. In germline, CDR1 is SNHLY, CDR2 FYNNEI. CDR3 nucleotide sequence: TGTGCCAGCATGAAGGACCGACAGCCCCAGCATTTT. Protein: CASMKDRQPQHF.

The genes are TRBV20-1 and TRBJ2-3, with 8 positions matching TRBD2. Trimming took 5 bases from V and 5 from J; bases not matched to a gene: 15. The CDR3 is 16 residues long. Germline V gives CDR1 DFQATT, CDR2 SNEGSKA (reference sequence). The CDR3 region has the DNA TGCAGTGCTTTCAAGGCGACCGGGACTAGGGGAGATACGCAGTATTTT. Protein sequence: CSAFKATGTRGDTQYF.

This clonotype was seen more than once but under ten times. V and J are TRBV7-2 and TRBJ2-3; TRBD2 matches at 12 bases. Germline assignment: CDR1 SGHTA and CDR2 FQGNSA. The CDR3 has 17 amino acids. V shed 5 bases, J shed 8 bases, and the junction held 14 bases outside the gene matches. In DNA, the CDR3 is TGTGCCAGCAGCGTCTCTAGCGGGGGGGGATTTGGGGGTACGCAGTATTTT. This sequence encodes CASSVSSGGGFGGTQYF.

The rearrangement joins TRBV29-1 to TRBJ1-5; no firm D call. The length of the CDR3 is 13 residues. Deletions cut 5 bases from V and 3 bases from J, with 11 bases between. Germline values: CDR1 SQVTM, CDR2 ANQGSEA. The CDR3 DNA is TGCAGCGTTTTAGCTGGGGACAATCAGCCCCAGCATTTT. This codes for CSVLAGDNQPQHF.

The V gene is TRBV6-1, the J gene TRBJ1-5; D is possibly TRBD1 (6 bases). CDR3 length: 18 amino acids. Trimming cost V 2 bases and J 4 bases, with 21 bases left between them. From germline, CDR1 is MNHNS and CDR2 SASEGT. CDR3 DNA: TGTGCCAGCAGTGAAAAGATGATCGGGGGCGCGAGTAATCAGCCCCAGCATTTT. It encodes CASSEKMIGGASNQPQHF.

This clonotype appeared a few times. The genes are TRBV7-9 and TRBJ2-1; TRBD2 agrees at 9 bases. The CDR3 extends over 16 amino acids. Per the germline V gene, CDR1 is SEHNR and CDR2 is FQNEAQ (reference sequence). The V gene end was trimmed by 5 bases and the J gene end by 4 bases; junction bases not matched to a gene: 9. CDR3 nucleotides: TGTGCCAGCAGCGCTCCCTCTAGCGGGGATTACAATGAGCAGTTCTTC. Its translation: CASSAPSSGDYNEQFF.

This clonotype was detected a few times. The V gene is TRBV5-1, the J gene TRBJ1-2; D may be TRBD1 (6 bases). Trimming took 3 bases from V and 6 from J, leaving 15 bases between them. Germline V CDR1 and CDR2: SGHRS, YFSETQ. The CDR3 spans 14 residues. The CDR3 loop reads CASSSPGALNGYTF. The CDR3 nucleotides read TGCGCCAGCAGCTCACCGGGGGCGCTCAATGGCTACACCTTC.

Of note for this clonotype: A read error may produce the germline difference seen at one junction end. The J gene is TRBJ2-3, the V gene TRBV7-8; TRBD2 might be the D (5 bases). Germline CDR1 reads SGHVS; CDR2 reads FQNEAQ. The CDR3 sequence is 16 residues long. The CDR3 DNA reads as TGTGCCAGCAGCCATATTGAGGAGCGGCACACAGATGCGCAGTATTTT. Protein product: CASSHIEERHTDAQYF.

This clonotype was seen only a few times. CDR3 in DNA: TGTGCCAGCAGCCCGGTAGTGACAGTCCTGGAAAACATTCAGTACTTC. It codes for CASSPVVTVLENIQYF. The J gene is TRBJ2-4, the V gene TRBV5-8; TRBD1 might be the D (5 bases). The CDR3 is 16 amino acids. Germline-derived CDR1 and CDR2 are SGHTS and YDEGEE. Trimming took off 4 bases at V and 5 bases at J, with 19 bases between the two ends.